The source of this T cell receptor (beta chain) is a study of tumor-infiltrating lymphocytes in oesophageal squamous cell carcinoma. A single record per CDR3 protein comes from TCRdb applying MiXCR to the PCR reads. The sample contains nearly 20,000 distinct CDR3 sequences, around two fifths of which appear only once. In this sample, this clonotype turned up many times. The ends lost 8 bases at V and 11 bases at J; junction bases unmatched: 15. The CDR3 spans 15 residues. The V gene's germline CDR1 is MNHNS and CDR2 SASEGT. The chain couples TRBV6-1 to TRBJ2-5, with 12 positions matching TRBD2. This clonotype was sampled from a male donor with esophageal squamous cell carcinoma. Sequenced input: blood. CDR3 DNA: TGTGCCAGCCTTTCTAGCGGGAGGGCCGGCAATGAGCAGTACTTC. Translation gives CASLSSGRAGNEQYF.